This T cell receptor (beta chain) came from a study of cytomegalovirus exposure and HLA in healthy donors. 13 Jbeta primers and 60 Vbeta primers were used for the PCR. Libraries were prepared by immunoSEQ multiplex PCR; TCRdb keeps only in-frame clonotypes and omits some of them. This table has tens of thousands of clones, over 60% appearing once. V was clipped by 3 bases and J by 2 bases; unmatched bases: 2. CDR3 length: 14 amino acids. CDR1 LNHDA and CDR2 SQIVND come from the germline V gene (reference sequence). With respect to this clone: The antigen is not known.

Notes on the study in general: In a later analysis, compared with equally common non-associated chains, HLA-associated beta chains were more expanded. The productive fraction for most TCR beta V segments was about 90% or about 30% in an earlier analysis. The authors later linked a missense DCLRE1C variant to TCR beta V- and J-gene trimming.

The genes are TRBV19 and TRBJ2-7, with 9 bases fitting TRBD1. The source of this sequence is a male donor in good health and CMV-seropositive. Sequencing was carried out using PBMCs. The CDR3 is CASSIGTGPYEQYF. The CDR3 DNA follows: TGTGCCAGTAGTATCGGGACAGGGCCCTACGAGCAGTACTTC.